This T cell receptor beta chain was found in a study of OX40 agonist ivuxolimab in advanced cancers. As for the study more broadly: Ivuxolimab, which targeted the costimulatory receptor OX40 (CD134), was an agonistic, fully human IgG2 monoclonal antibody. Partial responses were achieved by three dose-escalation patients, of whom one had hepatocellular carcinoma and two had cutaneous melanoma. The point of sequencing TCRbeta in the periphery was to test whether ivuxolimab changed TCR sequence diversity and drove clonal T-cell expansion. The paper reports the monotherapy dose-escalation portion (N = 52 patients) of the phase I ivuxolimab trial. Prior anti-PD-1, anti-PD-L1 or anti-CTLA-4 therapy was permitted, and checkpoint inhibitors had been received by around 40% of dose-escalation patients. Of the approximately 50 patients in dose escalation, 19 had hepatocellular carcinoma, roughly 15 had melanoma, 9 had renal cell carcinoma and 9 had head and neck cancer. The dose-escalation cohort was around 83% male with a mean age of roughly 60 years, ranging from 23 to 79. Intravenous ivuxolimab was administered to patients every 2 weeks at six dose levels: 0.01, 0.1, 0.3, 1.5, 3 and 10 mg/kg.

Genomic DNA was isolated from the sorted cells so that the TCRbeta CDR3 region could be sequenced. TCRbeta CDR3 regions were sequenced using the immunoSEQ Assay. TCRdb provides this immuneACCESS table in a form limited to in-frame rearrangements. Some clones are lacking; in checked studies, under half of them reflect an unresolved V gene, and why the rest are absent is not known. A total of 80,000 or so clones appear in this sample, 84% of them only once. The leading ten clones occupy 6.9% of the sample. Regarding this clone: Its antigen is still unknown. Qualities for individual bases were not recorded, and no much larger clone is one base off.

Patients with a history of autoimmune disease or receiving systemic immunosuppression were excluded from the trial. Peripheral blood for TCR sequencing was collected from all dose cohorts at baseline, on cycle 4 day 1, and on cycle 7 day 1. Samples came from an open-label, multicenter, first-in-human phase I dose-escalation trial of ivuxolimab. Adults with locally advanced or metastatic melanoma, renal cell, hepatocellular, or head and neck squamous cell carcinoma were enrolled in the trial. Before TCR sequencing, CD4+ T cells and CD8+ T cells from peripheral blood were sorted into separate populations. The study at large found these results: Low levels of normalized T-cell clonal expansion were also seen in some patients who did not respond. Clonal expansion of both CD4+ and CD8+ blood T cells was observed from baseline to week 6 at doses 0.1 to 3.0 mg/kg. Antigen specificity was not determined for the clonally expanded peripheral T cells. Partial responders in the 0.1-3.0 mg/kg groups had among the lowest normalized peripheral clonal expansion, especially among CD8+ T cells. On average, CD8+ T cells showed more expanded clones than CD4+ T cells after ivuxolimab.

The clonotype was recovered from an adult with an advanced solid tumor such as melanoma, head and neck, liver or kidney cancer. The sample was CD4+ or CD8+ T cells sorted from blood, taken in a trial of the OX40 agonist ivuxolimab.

The CDR3 protein is CASRTGTRGEKLFF. The nucleotide sequence reads as follows: TGCGCCAGCAGAACCGGGACTAGGGGTGAAAAACTGTTTTTT. The chain is assembled from TRBV5-1 and TRBJ1-4; a tentative D call is TRBD1 (5 bases match). The germline V gene yields SGHRS for CDR1 and YFSETQ for CDR2. CDR3 length: 14 amino acids, cysteine to phenylalanine. Left in the record is the CDR3 DNA by itself, 42 bases read in frame from the first base. V was cut back by 5 bases and J by 7 bases, leaving a gap of 15 bases between them.